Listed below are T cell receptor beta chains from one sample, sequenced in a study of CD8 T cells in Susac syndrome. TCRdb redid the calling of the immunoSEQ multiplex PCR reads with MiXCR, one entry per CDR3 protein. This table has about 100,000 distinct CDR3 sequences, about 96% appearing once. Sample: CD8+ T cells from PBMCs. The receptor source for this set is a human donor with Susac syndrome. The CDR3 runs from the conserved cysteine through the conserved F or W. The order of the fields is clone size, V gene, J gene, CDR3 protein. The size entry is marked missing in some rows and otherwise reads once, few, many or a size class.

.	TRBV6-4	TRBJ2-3	CASSDSREDTQYF
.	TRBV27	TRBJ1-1	CASSLLAGGITEAFF
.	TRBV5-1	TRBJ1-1	CASSLWERDTEAFF
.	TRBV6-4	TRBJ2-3	CASSEGSGGTDTQYF
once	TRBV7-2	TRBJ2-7	CASSHHRGLAYEQYF
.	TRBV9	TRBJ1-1	CASSEQGSTEAFF
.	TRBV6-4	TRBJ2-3	CASSEFSGGGTDTQYF
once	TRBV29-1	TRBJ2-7	CSARGVAGKDEQYF
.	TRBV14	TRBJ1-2	CASSQDQTGGYGYTF
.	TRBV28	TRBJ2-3	CASKSTGTTDTQYF
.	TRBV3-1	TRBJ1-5	CASSLGLFSGQPQHF
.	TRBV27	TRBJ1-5	CASSLMQGVQPQHF
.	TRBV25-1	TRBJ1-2	CASSRGYGYTF
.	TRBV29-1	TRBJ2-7	CSVAGTSGPTYEQYF
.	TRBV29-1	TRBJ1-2	CSVVFRATSGGYTF
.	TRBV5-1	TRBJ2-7	CASSPGTASYEQYF